Below, 23 T cell receptor beta chains from the same sample are listed, as sequenced in a study of blood T cells in healthy people across ages. A sample-barcoded 5' primer and a J-beta primer mix were used in a second PCR of roughly 7 to 12 cycles. One entry per CDR3 protein, called by TCRdb with MiXCR from the 5' RACE reads. This sample has fewer than 1,200,000 distinct CDR3 sequences; around 27% occur once, and the top ten carry around 0.75%. The same sample was also studied in work on T cells of mothers and their children.

The sequencing input was blood. The receptors come from a girl aged 2 to 10 in good health.

This chain uses TRBV28 with TRBJ2-3; 7 bases are shared with TRBD2. The CDR3 has 15 amino acids. Germline V gene sequence: CDR1 MDHEN, CDR2 SYDVKM. The V segment lost 6 bases and the J segment 2 bases; nucleotides outside the gene matches: 8. The CDR3 spells CASSPPSGITDTQYF. The CDR3 DNA reads TGTGCCAGCAGCCCTCCTAGCGGAATCACAGATACGCAGTATTTT.

V gene TRBV5-1 combines with J gene TRBJ1-2, with 9 bases lining up with TRBD1. Trimming took 4 bases from V and 7 from J; bases not matched to a gene: 11. Germline V CDR1 and CDR2: SGHRS, YFSETQ. The CDR3 has 15 amino acids. The CDR3 DNA follows: TGCGCCAGCAGCCCCCGGACAGGGGAAGTCAGTGGCTACACCTTC. It is translated as CASSPRTGEVSGYTF. The complete variable domain, with remaining parts taken from reference TRBV5-1 and TRBJ1-2, reads KAGVTQTPRYLIKTRGQQVTLSCSPISGHRSVSWYQQTPGQGLQFLFEYFSETQRNKGNFPGRFSGRQFSNSRSEMNVSTLELGDSALYLCASSPRTGEVSGYTFGSGTRLTVV.

The J gene is TRBJ2-1, the V gene TRBV4-1; D call uncertain. Germline V gene data show CDR1 as MGHRA and CDR2 as YSYEKL. Trimming left V 1 base short and J 0 bases short, with 10 bases between. The CDR3 is 16 amino acids. This CDR3 reads CASSQVETFSYNEQFF. CDR3 nucleotide sequence: TGCGCCAGCAGCCAAGTTGAAACGTTCTCCTACAATGAGCAGTTCTTC.

CDR3 nucleotide sequence: TGTGCCAGCAGTTACGCTCTAGGGGGAGAAAAACTGTTTTTT. Its protein product is CASSYALGGEKLFF. The chain carries TRBV6-5 and TRBJ1-4, with a possible D match to TRBD1 (6 bases). This CDR3 region has 14 residues. Deletions cut 2 bases from V and 8 bases from J, with 12 bases between. CDR1 is MNHEY and CDR2 is SVGAGI in the germline V gene.

The rearrangement links TRBV20-1 to TRBJ2-5, with a tentative D call TRBD2 (6 bases). The better agreement between TRBJ2-1 and the DNA end casts doubt on the J call. The CDR3 extends over 10 amino acids. Germline V gives CDR1 DFQATT, CDR2 SNEGSKA (reference sequence). The CDR3 bases are TGCAGTGCCGGGAGTAATGAGCAGTTCTTC. It codes for CSAGSNEQFF.

A remark on this clonotype: Sequence at one end of the junction differs from germline and may be a read error. The chain uses TRBV7-8 and TRBJ1-4, with TRBD1 as a possible D gene (5 bases). The CDR3 length is 13 residues. Germline CDR1 is SGHVS and CDR2 is FQNEAQ. The CDR3 here is CASSSRQNGKPFF. CDR3 nucleotides: TGTGCCAGCAGCTCGAGACAGAATGGAAAACCGTTTTTT.

This clonotype was seen a few times. The genes are TRBV29-1 and TRBJ2-7; 7 nucleotides line up with TRBD2. The CDR3 loop spans 13 amino acids. The V gene end was trimmed by 3 bases and the J gene end by 3 bases; junction bases not matched to a gene: 5. Germline CDR1 is SQVTM and CDR2 is ANQGSEA. The CDR3 sequence is CSVDGPGGYEQYF. CDR3 nucleotide sequence: TGCAGCGTTGATGGGCCGGGGGGCTACGAGCAGTACTTC.

The chain links TRBV29-1 to TRBJ2-7; TRBD2 is a possible D gene (7 bases). CDR1 is SQVTM and CDR2 is ANQGSEA in the germline V gene. V was clipped by 8 bases and J by 4 bases, with 18 bases between them. CDR3 length equals 13 residues. Here the CDR3 DNA reads TGCAGCATTGTCGGGGGGACAAGGTACGAGCAGTACTTC. Translation: CSIVGGTRYEQYF.

The rearrangement uses TRBV9 and TRBJ2-3, with a tentative D call TRBD2 (5 bases). The V and J ends lost 0 bases and 2 bases respectively, with 13 bases between them. From germline, CDR1 is SGDLS and CDR2 YYNGEE. This CDR3 has 16 amino acids. The CDR3 reads CASSVGGYGLTDTQYF. In DNA form, the CDR3 reads TGTGCCAGCAGCGTAGGAGGGTACGGTCTCACAGATACGCAGTATTTT.

The gene calls are TRBV4-2 and TRBJ1-1; TRBD1 agrees at 9 bases. The CDR3 has 18 amino acids. After removal of 0 bases from V and 0 bases from J, the junction contained 8 bases not matched to a gene. Germline V gives CDR1 LGHNA, CDR2 YNFKEQ. CDR3 protein: CASSQEDRGIFMNTEAFF. CDR3 DNA: TGTGCCAGCAGCCAAGAGGACAGGGGCATATTCATGAACACTGAAGCTTTCTTT.

The chain is built from TRBV4-3 and TRBJ2-5; 8 positions match TRBD1. The end of the DNA is better explained by TRBJ2-1, so the J call may be wrong. The CDR3 has 16 amino acids. Per germline, CDR1 LGHNA and CDR2 YSLEER. The CDR3 coding sequence is TGCGCCAGCAGCCAACCCGGACAGGGTGTCGAGAATGAGCAGTTCTTC. It is translated as CASSQPGQGVENEQFF.

Comments on this clonotype: The DNA is omitted, as the CDR3 cannot be located on it reliably, and the CDR3 follows TCRdb's listing. The V and J genes are TRBV12-3 or TRBV12-4 and TRBJ2-4; TRBD1 is taken as the D call from the table, unchecked against the DNA. Inclusive of both ends, the CDR3 amounts to 12 amino acids. CDR3 amino acids: CASSLVGGGAYF.

This clonotype was seen more than once but under ten times. The genes are TRBV2 and TRBJ2-5, with 7 bases matching TRBD1. The J call may be in error: the DNA end matches TRBJ2-1 better. The CDR3 covers 13 residues. CDR1 is SNHLY and CDR2 is FYNNEI in the germline V gene. CDR3 bases: TGTGCCAGCGGGGACAGCGCCTACAATGAGCAGTTCTTC. Its protein is CASGDSAYNEQFF.

This clonotype was detected only a few times. The chain recombines TRBV28 with TRBJ2-7; D ambiguous. This CDR3 has 14 residues. The V end lost 3 bases, the J end lost 3 bases, and 12 bases lay between the germline ends. Per germline, CDR1 MDHEN and CDR2 SYDVKM. This CDR3 is CASSLRLQYYEQYF. Here the CDR3 DNA reads TGTGCCAGCAGTTTGAGGTTACAGTACTACGAGCAGTACTTC.

The J gene is TRBJ2-1, the V gene TRBV20-1; D is unresolved. Germline values: CDR1 DFQATT, CDR2 SNEGSKA (reference sequence). Trimming cost V 3 bases and J 6 bases, with 18 bases left between them. This CDR3 spans 15 amino acids. CDR3 sequence reads: CSASGNVLAINEQFF. In nucleotides, the CDR3 is TGCAGTGCTAGTGGAAATGTTTTGGCGATCAATGAGCAGTTCTTC.

This clonotype was recorded a few times. The chain couples TRBV7-9 to TRBJ2-5; TRBD1 or TRBD2 may be the D gene (5 bases each). The CDR3 runs 14 residues. Trimming removed 5 bases at V and 5 bases at J, with 15 bases between. Germline CDR1 and CDR2: SEHNR and FQNEAQ (reference sequence). The chain's CDR3 is CASSLGRAWETQYF. Here the CDR3 DNA reads TGTGCCAGCAGCCTGGGACGGGCGTGGGAGACCCAGTACTTC.

This clonotype was seen a few times. J is TRBJ2-5 and V is TRBV29-1; the match to TRBD2 covers 7 bases. The CDR3 consists of 15 residues. CDR1 SQVTM and CDR2 ANQGSEA come from the germline V gene. With 7 bases clipped from V and 7 bases from J, the junction kept 18 bases outside the gene matches. The CDR3 region has the DNA TGCAGCGCCAAAAGGACGTTTGACCCTAGCGGGACCCAGTACTTC. Translated, it gives CSAKRTFDPSGTQYF.

The rearrangement links TRBV7-2 to TRBJ1-1; D is uncertain. Between the trimmed V and J ends, which lost 1 base and 14 bases, there was a span of 20 bases. Germline V gives CDR1 SGHTA, CDR2 FQGNSA. The CDR3 totals 14 residues. The CDR3 loop is CASSLVPQIFEAFF. The CDR3 DNA reads as TGTGCCAGCAGCTTAGTTCCCCAGATTTTTGAGGCCTTCTTT.

This clonotype was recorded a few times. This rearrangement joins TRBV9 to TRBJ2-5, with a tentative D call TRBD1 (5 bases). Germline loops: CDR1 SGDLS, CDR2 YYNGEE. This CDR3 region has 15 residues. The germline V and J ends were trimmed by 0 bases and 2 bases, with 11 bases remaining between them. The CDR3 DNA reads TGTGCCAGCAGCGTAGTAGGGGCCCGGCAAGAGACCCAGTACTTC. Translating gives CASSVVGARQETQYF.

The V gene is TRBV6-1, the J gene TRBJ1-1; unclear D gene. There are 11 residues in the CDR3. Germline V gene sequence: CDR1 MNHNS, CDR2 SASEGT. V dropped 3 bases and J dropped 11 bases, with 10 bases sitting between them. The CDR3 protein is CASSEVWEAFF. CDR3 sequence (DNA): TGTGCCAGCAGTGAGGTCTGGGAGGCTTTCTTT.

V and J are TRBV27 and TRBJ2-3; 8 nucleotides line up with TRBD1. The ends lost 3 bases at V and 2 bases at J; junction bases unmatched: 13. CDR1 and CDR2 from the germline V gene are MNHEY and SMNVEV (reference sequence). The CDR3 consists of 18 residues. CDR3 sequence (DNA): TGTGCCAGCAGTTTCCCAGGGACCGGGACAGGTAACACAGATACGCAGTATTTT. This translates into CASSFPGTGTGNTDTQYF.

Only one count was recorded for this clonotype. V is TRBV11-2 and J is TRBJ2-1; 11 bases are a match to TRBD2. Germline V CDR1 and CDR2: SGHAT, FQNNGV. The ends lost 5 bases at V and 10 bases at J; junction bases unmatched: 7. This CDR3 contains 14 residues. CDR3 protein: CASSPRLAGREQFF. CDR3 nucleotides: TGTGCCAGCAGCCCCCGACTAGCGGGAAGAGAGCAGTTCTTC.

Only a few counts were recorded for this clonotype. The gene calls are TRBV27 and TRBJ2-1; 7 positions match TRBD1. The CDR3 length is 15 residues. Germline loops: CDR1 MNHEY, CDR2 SMNVEV (reference sequence). Germline trimming cut 7 bases from V and 0 bases from J; bases unmatched to any gene: 6. The CDR3 here is CASTRQGPSYNEQFF. DNA for the CDR3: TGTGCCAGCACCCGACAGGGACCCTCCTACAATGAGCAGTTCTTC.